These 18 T cell receptor beta chains came from one sample sequenced in a study of T cells in Graves' hyperthyroidism and ophthalmopathy. RNA transcripts gave rise to amplified TCR beta CDR3 regions. First-round RT-PCR of the TCR CDR3 relied on the HTBI primer set. TCRdb re-derived calls from the multiplex PCR reads in MiXCR, one entry per CDR3 protein. The table has 370,000 or so distinct CDR3 sequences, approximately 25% seen once. Input material: blood. These TCRs come from a middle-aged man with Graves' hyperthyroidism.

About this clonotype: The junction shows a germline mismatch at one end, possibly a read error. The V and J genes are TRBV6-2 or TRBV6-3 and TRBJ2-1, with a weak D call TRBD1 (5 bases). The CDR3 runs 14 residues. The germline V gene has CDR1 MNHEY and CDR2 SVGEGT. DNA for the CDR3: TGTGCCAGCAGTTCCAGGGATAGGTACAATGAGCGGTTCTTC. This translates into CASSSRDRYNERFF.

To note about this clonotype: A much more abundant neighbour one base away suggests this may be a read error. Here the CDR3 reads CASSDRLAGGHEQLF. DNA for the CDR3: TGTGCCAGCAGCGACCGACTAGCGGGAGGGCACGAGCAGCTCTTC. J is TRBJ2-7 and V is TRBV12-3 or TRBV12-4, with TRBD2 matching 14 bases. The CDR3 sequence is 15 residues long.

The chain couples TRBV4-1 to TRBJ1-1; 8 bases match TRBD1. This CDR3 contains 16 residues. J lost 0 bases, V lost 3 bases, and 6 bases had no gene match. CDR1 is MGHRA and CDR2 is YSYEKL in the germline V gene. CDR3: CASSHSTTGVNTEAFF. In nucleotides, the CDR3 is TGCGCCAGCAGCCATTCCACGACAGGGGTGAACACTGAAGCTTTCTTT.

The chain combines TRBV5-1 with TRBJ2-2; 7 nucleotides match TRBD2. CDR1 is SGHRS and CDR2 is YFSETQ in the germline V gene. V lost 2 bases and J lost 0; bases outside the gene matches: 7. This CDR3 is 17 amino acids long. CDR3 protein: CASSLSSGYANTGELFF. DNA of the CDR3: TGCGCCAGCAGCTTATCTAGCGGCTACGCGAACACCGGGGAGCTGTTTTTT.

In its sample, this clonotype was seen many times. The gene calls are TRBV20-1 and TRBJ2-5; D gene unclear. This CDR3 contains 13 residues. Trimming removed 6 bases from V and 2 bases from J, with 13 bases in between. Germline V CDR1 and CDR2: DFQATT, SNEGSKA (reference sequence). The CDR3 DNA reads as TGCAGTGCCGATTACTCGGAGCAAGAGACCCAGTACTTC. This codes for CSADYSEQETQYF.

This clonotype appeared a few times. The chain joins TRBV15 to TRBJ1-5, with D tentatively TRBD1 (5 bases). Germline V gives CDR1 LNHNV, CDR2 YYDKDF (reference sequence). V dropped 3 bases and J dropped 3 bases, with 6 bases sitting between them. The CDR3 is 13 residues long. CDR3 nucleotide sequence: TGTGCCACCAGCAGGGACAACAATCAGCCCCAGCATTTT. Translation gives CATSRDNNQPQHF.

A note on this clonotype: Compared with germline, one end of the junction differs, possibly owing to a read error. The rearrangement links TRBV10-3 to TRBJ1-2; possibly TRBD1 for D (5 bases). This CDR3 comprises 13 residues. Germline-derived CDR1 and CDR2 are ENHRY and SYGVKD. The chain's CDR3 is CAISEGASYGCTF. CDR3 nucleotides: TGTGCCATCAGTGAGGGGGCTTCCTATGGCTGCACCTTC.

Only a few counts were recorded for this clonotype. The CDR3 sequence is CSVLTGGGQPQHF. The CDR3, as DNA: TGCAGCGTCTTGACAGGGGGCGGTCAGCCCCAGCATTTT. The chain employs TRBV29-1 and TRBJ1-5; 10 bases align to TRBD1. Per germline, CDR1 SQVTM and CDR2 ANQGSEA. The CDR3 covers 13 residues. V lost 6 bases, J lost 6 bases, and 5 bases stayed unmatched.

This clonotype showed up many times. The chain is built from TRBV7-9 and TRBJ2-7, with TRBD2 as a possible D gene (6 bases). Trimming stripped 1 base from V and 2 bases from J, with 9 bases between. This CDR3 comprises 14 residues. Germline values: CDR1 SEHNR, CDR2 FQNEAQ (reference sequence). Here the CDR3 DNA reads TGTGCCAGCAGCTTAGTAGCGGCCACCTACGAGCAGTACTTC. Amino acids: CASSLVAATYEQYF.

V and J are TRBV4-2 and TRBJ1-2, with TRBD1 as a possible D gene (6 bases). Germline V CDR1 and CDR2: LGHNA, YNFKEQ. The CDR3 spans 16 residues. Trimming removed 4 bases at V and 3 bases at J, with 18 bases between. CDR3 residues: CASSPGLVGADYGYTF. The CDR3 nucleotides read TGTGCCAGCAGCCCAGGGCTTGTGGGGGCGGACTATGGCTACACCTTC.

This clonotype was found a few times. V is TRBV20-1 and J is TRBJ1-2; the D is unclear. The germline V gene encodes CDR1 DFQATT and CDR2 SNEGSKA (reference sequence). The CDR3 is made up of 11 amino acids. V shed 6 bases and J shed 8 bases, with 13 bases lying between them. DNA for the CDR3: TGCAGTGCCCGGCACGGCTGGGGCTACACCTTC. Translation: CSARHGWGYTF.

The rearrangement joins TRBV6-5 to TRBJ2-4, with D possibly being TRBD2 (6 bases). Germline values: CDR1 MNHEY, CDR2 SVGAGI. CDR3 length: 16 residues. With 5 bases removed from V and 3 bases from J, the gap between germline ends came to 17 bases. The CDR3 coding sequence is TGTGCCAGCAGTACTCAGGGTTCCGGGGGCAAAAACATTCAGTACTTC. This gives the protein CASSTQGSGGKNIQYF.

The chain employs TRBV29-1 and TRBJ1-2; D uncertain. The CDR3 has 12 amino acids. Looked up from germline, CDR1 is SQVTM and CDR2 is ANQGSEA. V lost 8 bases, J lost 4 bases, and 14 bases lay in between. The CDR3 here is CSTVEGPYGYTF. CDR3 sequence (DNA): TGCAGCACAGTGGAGGGTCCCTATGGCTACACCTTC.

This clonotype has ten or more counts. This chain uses TRBV7-9 with TRBJ1-1, with unresolved D. CDR3 length: 15 residues. Deletions cut 1 base from V and 6 bases from J, with 15 bases between. CDR1 is SEHNR, CDR2 FQNEAQ, per germline (reference sequence). The CDR3: CASSLDLGASAEAFF. The CDR3 DNA follows: TGTGCCAGCAGCTTAGATCTGGGAGCTAGCGCTGAAGCTTTCTTT.

There are a few counts of this clonotype. This rearrangement joins TRBV14 to TRBJ2-1; D is possibly TRBD2 (6 bases). Trimming cost V 4 bases and J 6 bases, with 13 bases left between them. The CDR3 consists of 14 residues. The germline V gene has CDR1 SGHDN and CDR2 FVKESK. CDR3 sequence reads: CASSLRGRTNEQFF. DNA of the CDR3: TGTGCCAGCAGCCTAAGAGGGAGGACCAATGAGCAGTTCTTC.

The V call is TRBV6-2 or TRBV6-3, the J call TRBJ2-3, with TRBD2 identical over 14 bases. This CDR3 is 16 amino acids long. The V gene end was trimmed by 8 bases and the J gene end by 2 bases; junction bases not matched to a gene: 6. Germline CDR1 is MNHEY and CDR2 is SVGEGT. The CDR3 DNA is TGTGCCAGCGGGACTAGCGGGAGTCGGCTCACAGATACGCAGTATTTT. This gives the protein CASGTSGSRLTDTQYF.

The table lists this clonotype with a few counts. This chain joins TRBV5-6 and TRBJ2-1; a possible D gene is TRBD2 (6 bases). Per germline, CDR1 SGHDT and CDR2 YYEEEE. This CDR3 is 18 amino acids long. Trimming pared 4 bases from V and 0 bases from J, leaving 20 bases between. CDR3 coding DNA: TGTGCCAGCAGCGAGGCACGGGGGAATCGGGGCTCCTACAATGAGCAGTTCTTC. Amino acid sequence: CASSEARGNRGSYNEQFF.

V and J are TRBV7-3 and TRBJ2-7; 9 bases are shared with TRBD2. This CDR3 spans 15 amino acids. The germline V gene has CDR1 SGHTA and CDR2 FQGTGA. The ends lost 1 base at V and 7 bases at J; junction bases unmatched: 8. CDR3 sequence (DNA): TGTGCCAGCAGCTTAAGGGTAGCGGGAGTGAATGAGCAGTACTTC. This codes for CASSLRVAGVNEQYF.